The source of this T cell receptor (beta chain) is a study of Graves' ophthalmopathy and Graves' hyperthyroidism. Study-wide results and caveats: An approximately 83% specificity and 87.88% sensitivity were achieved by a 13-signature model that separated ophthalmopathy from stable hyperthyroidism. Detected in blood as well were most expanded thyroid clonotypes with frequency above 0.001.

There are many counts of this clonotype. What it binds is unknown. Deletions cut 1 base from V and 5 bases from J, with 12 bases between. The CDR3 is 15 residues long. Germline CDR1 SGHDT, CDR2 YYEEEE. The authors amplified TCR beta CDR3 regions, and they did so from RNA transcripts for repertoire sequencing. Second-round multiplex PCR came after first-round RT-PCR with HTBI primers. Using its own MiXCR run on the multiplex PCR reads, TCRdb lists one record per CDR3 protein. The data hold about 480,000 distinct CDR3 sequences, with around 15% observed a single time. Sequencing was carried out using blood. The receptor comes from a woman aged 25 to 45 with Graves' ophthalmopathy. The chain links TRBV5-6 to TRBJ2-2; D unresolved. This CDR3 is CASSLFGSSTGELFF. CDR3 sequence (DNA): TGTGCCAGCAGCTTGTTTGGTTCTAGTACCGGGGAGCTGTTTTTT. The full variable domain, with the rest looked up from reference TRBV5-6 and TRBJ2-2, is DAGVTQSPTHLIKTRGQQVTLRCSPKSGHDTVSWYQQALGQGPQFIFQYYEEEERQRGNFPDRFSGHQFPNYSSELNVNALLLGDSALYLCASSLFGSSTGELFFGEGSRLTVL.